The 29 T cell receptor beta chains below come from one sample, sequenced in a study of glioma-infiltrating T cells after dendritic cell vaccination. TCRdb's copy holds only in-frame clones and misses some; the assay was immunoSEQ multiplex PCR. The sample lists about 64,000 clones, 82% seen once, with over 9% in the top ten. The input for sequencing was blood, taken before dendritic cell vaccination. The source of these receptors is a human donor with glioblastoma.

The rearrangement joins TRBV28 to TRBJ2-1; 9 bases are shared with TRBD1. This CDR3 contains 15 residues. Germline V gene lookup returns CDR1 MDHEN and CDR2 SYDVKM. The V and J ends lost 7 bases and 7 bases, in that order; junction bases with no gene match: 11. CDR3 nucleotides: TGTGCCAGCACGAGGGACAGGGCGAGTCGGAATGAGCAGTTCTTC. Its protein product is CASTRDRASRNEQFF.

This chain uses TRBV28 with TRBJ2-7, with D perhaps matching TRBD2 (5 bases). The V and J ends lost 6 bases and 5 bases respectively, with 17 bases between them. This CDR3 has 14 residues. Germline V gene lookup returns CDR1 MDHEN and CDR2 SYDVKM. The CDR3 here is CASSWQRSRHEQYF. CDR3 sequence (DNA): TGTGCCAGCAGCTGGCAGCGGTCCCGGCACGAGCAGTACTTC.

Worth noting for this clone: The missing conserved phenylalanine or tryptophan at the end of this CDR3 makes a read error likely. The chain uses TRBV15 and TRBJ2-7; D gene uncertain. The CDR3 spans 17 residues. The V gene lost 3 bases and the J gene lost 3 bases, with 21 bases spanning the gap. Germline lookup yields CDR1 LNHNV and CDR2 YYDKDF (reference sequence). The CDR3 bases are TGTGCCACCAGCAGGGTCCCCTCGTCGGCGGAACTCTACGAGCAGTACTCC. It specifies CATSRVPSSAELYEQYS.

This rearrangement joins TRBV2 to TRBJ2-1; TRBD1 is a possible D gene (6 bases). V lost 10 bases and J 0 bases, leaving 16 bases between the germline ends. The CDR3 is 15 residues long. The germline V gene encodes CDR1 SNHLY and CDR2 FYNNEI. The CDR3 loop reads CATQRGQSSYNEQFF. In DNA, the CDR3 is TGTGCCACCCAACGAGGACAGAGCTCCTACAATGAGCAGTTCTTC.

The V and J genes are TRBV28 and TRBJ2-7, with a possible D match to TRBD1 (6 bases). V lost 2 bases, J lost 2 bases, and 16 bases lay in between. In germline, CDR1 is MDHEN, CDR2 SYDVKM. CDR3 length equals 16 residues. CDR3 in DNA: TGTGCCAGCAGTTTAAGTAGCTTTGGGACAACCTACGAGCAGTACTTC. It is translated as CASSLSSFGTTYEQYF.

This CDR3 reads CASSQFSGVGDTQYF. The CDR3 nucleotides read TGCGCCAGCAGCCAATTTAGCGGGGTAGGAGATACGCAGTATTTT. J is TRBJ2-3 and V is TRBV4-1; 8 bases are a match to TRBD2. In germline, CDR1 is MGHRA, CDR2 YSYEKL. The trim removed 2 bases at V and 5 bases at J, leaving 6 bases unmatched. The CDR3 has 15 amino acids.

This chain connects TRBV28 to TRBJ1-4; D gene ambiguous. V was clipped by 1 base and J by 4 bases, with 7 bases between them. The CDR3 sequence is 14 residues long. Germline V gene lookup returns CDR1 MDHEN and CDR2 SYDVKM. The CDR3 reads CASSLSGVNEKLFF. The DNA for the CDR3 is TGTGCCAGCAGTTTATCGGGAGTTAATGAAAAACTGTTTTTT.

The chain joins TRBV30 to TRBJ2-4; 11 bases are shared with TRBD2. Per the germline V gene, CDR1 is GTSNPN and CDR2 is SVGIG (reference sequence). The CDR3 spans 15 residues. Germline trimming cut 1 base from V and 6 bases from J; bases unmatched to any gene: 5. For the CDR3, the DNA is TGTGCCTGGAGTGAACTAGCGGGGGTCGGAAACATTCAGTACTTC. This translates into CAWSELAGVGNIQYF.

The CDR3 coding sequence is TGTGCCAGCAGCCGACAGCTGAACACTGAAGCTTTCTTT. Amino acids: CASSRQLNTEAFF. The gene calls are TRBV6-5 and TRBJ1-1, with D perhaps matching TRBD1 (5 bases). The V gene's germline CDR1 is MNHEY and CDR2 SVGAGI. The CDR3 has 13 residues. V lost 6 bases and J 0 bases, leaving 8 bases between the germline ends.

The V gene is TRBV30, the J gene TRBJ2-5, with TRBD2 as a possible D gene (6 bases). The end of the DNA aligns better with TRBJ2-7, so the J call may be wrong. Germline-derived CDR1 and CDR2 are GTSNPN and SVGIG (reference sequence). This CDR3 is built from 12 residues. The CDR3 nucleotides are TGTGCCTGGAGTGGGACTACCTACGAGCAGTACTTC. Translated, it gives CAWSGTTYEQYF.

This chain joins TRBV7-2 and TRBJ2-7; TRBD2 matches at 10 bases. This CDR3 has 15 residues. Per the germline V gene, CDR1 is SGHTA and CDR2 is FQGNSA. V shed 5 bases and J 1 base; nucleotides not matched to a gene: 5. The CDR3 reads CASSRGLAESYEQYF. As DNA, the CDR3 is TGTGCCAGCAGCCGCGGACTAGCGGAGTCCTACGAGCAGTACTTC.

The rearrangement links TRBV27 to TRBJ1-5; 12 bases agree with TRBD1. Germline values: CDR1 MNHEY, CDR2 SMNVEV (reference sequence). V gave up 6 bases and J gave up 5 bases; unmatched junction bases: 8. The CDR3 totals 16 residues. CDR3 bases: TGTGCCAGCAGACCGGGACAGGGGGCTTTTGATCAGCCCCAGCATTTT. It is translated as CASRPGQGAFDQPQHF.

The chain uses TRBV2 and TRBJ2-5; a possible D gene is TRBD2 (6 bases). The CDR3 is made up of 14 amino acids. Germline CDR1 reads SNHLY; CDR2 reads FYNNEI. Trimming pared 10 bases from V and 5 bases from J, leaving 20 bases between. The CDR3 is CATQQVGGEETQYF. The CDR3 DNA sequence: TGTGCCACCCAACAAGTCGGGGGTGAGGAGACCCAGTACTTC.

The rearrangement joins TRBV5-5 to TRBJ1-2; D not certain. Germline values: CDR1 SGHKS, CDR2 YYEKEE (reference sequence). Deletions cut 1 base from V and 5 bases from J, with 9 bases between. The CDR3 has 13 residues. The chain's CDR3 is CASSLSQSYGYTF. CDR3 in DNA: TGTGCCAGCAGCTTGAGTCAGTCATATGGCTACACCTTC.

This clone was observed a few times. The genes are TRBV6-4 and TRBJ1-2; 7 bases match TRBD1. V shed 0 bases, J shed 4 bases, and the junction held 11 bases outside the gene matches. Germline values: CDR1 MRHNA, CDR2 SNTAGT. The CDR3 length is 17 residues. The DNA for the CDR3 is TGTGCCAGCAGTGACTCAGGGACAGAACCTTCAGCCTATGGCTACACCTTC. Amino acids: CASSDSGTEPSAYGYTF.

V is TRBV5-4 and J is TRBJ1-2; D remains ambiguous. This CDR3 has 15 amino acids. The germline gives CDR1 SGHNT, CDR2 YYREEE (reference sequence). The V end was cut by 0 bases, the J end by 0 bases, with 9 bases between. The CDR3 spells CASSLGVGPNYGYTF. CDR3 DNA: TGTGCCAGCAGCTTGGGGGTGGGCCCTAACTATGGCTACACCTTC.

The V call is TRBV6-5, the J call TRBJ1-2; 7 positions match TRBD1. With V trimmed by 6 bases and J by 0 bases, 1 base remained unmatched. The CDR3 consists of 13 residues. CDR1 MNHEY and CDR2 SVGAGI come from the germline V gene. The DNA for the CDR3 is TGTGCCAGCAGAACAGGGGCTAACTATGGCTACACCTTC. Its protein is CASRTGANYGYTF.

This clone came up a few times. The rearrangement uses TRBV7-9 and TRBJ1-3, with D perhaps matching TRBD1 (5 bases). V gave up 5 bases and J gave up 0 bases, with 14 bases separating them. The CDR3 loop spans 16 amino acids. The germline V gene encodes CDR1 SEHNR and CDR2 FQNEAQ (reference sequence). The CDR3 loop reads CASSAGASYSGNTIYF. The CDR3 nucleotides read TGTGCCAGCAGCGCTGGGGCTTCGTACTCTGGAAACACCATATATTTT.

This clone was found once. The junction and the germline gene differ at one end; a read error may be behind it. The sample has other DNA sequences that encode this CDR3 too. This sequence joins TRBV7-9 and TRBJ2-3; TRBD2 matches at 7 bases. The CDR3 contains 16 residues. Looked up from germline, CDR1 is SEHNR and CDR2 is FQNEAQ (reference sequence). The CDR3 sequence is CASSLGVSAGADTQYF. Here the CDR3 DNA reads TGTGCCAGTAGCTTAGGAGTCAGCGCGGGGGCAGATACGCAGTATTTT.

The CDR3 coding sequence is TGTGCCAGCAGCCCTGGGGGGGGCCGAGACATTCAGTACTTC. It specifies CASSPGGGRDIQYF. V usage is TRBV7-2 and J usage is TRBJ2-4, with D possibly being TRBD2 (7 bases). This CDR3 contains 14 residues. The germline V and J ends were trimmed by 5 bases and 8 bases, with 16 bases remaining between them. Germline V gene data show CDR1 as SGHTA and CDR2 as FQGNSA.

The V and J genes are TRBV5-4 and TRBJ2-1; 8 bases agree with TRBD1. Germline CDR1 and CDR2: SGHNT and YYREEE (reference sequence). V lost 0 bases, J lost 14 bases, and 4 bases stayed unmatched. This CDR3 is 12 amino acids long. DNA of the CDR3: TGTGCCAGCAGCTTGGACCGGGACAGGAAGTTCTTC. Amino acids: CASSLDRDRKFF.

The gene calls are TRBV5-1 and TRBJ2-1; 12 bases are shared with TRBD2. Trimming cost V 4 bases and J 6 bases; bases outside gene matches: 11. This CDR3 region has 17 residues. Germline-derived CDR1 and CDR2 are SGHRS and YFSETQ. The CDR3 DNA follows: TGCGCCAGCAGCACCCGGACTAGCGGGGTGGCTGGCAATGAGCAGTTCTTC. Its translation: CASSTRTSGVAGNEQFF.

Only a few counts were recorded for this clone. The gene calls are TRBV13 and TRBJ1-3; D unclear. Trimming pared 6 bases from V and 3 bases from J, leaving 9 bases between. There are 13 residues in the CDR3. CDR1 PRHDT and CDR2 FYEKMQ come from the germline V gene (reference sequence). This chain's CDR3 is CASRVSGGNTIYF. As DNA, the CDR3 is TGTGCCAGCAGGGTCTCGGGTGGAAACACCATATATTTT. Complete variable domain (other parts from reference TRBV13 and TRBJ1-3): AAGVIQSPRHLIKEKRETATLKCYPIPRHDTVYWYQQGPGQDPQFLISFYEKMQSDKGSIPDRFSAQQFSDYHSELNMSSLELGDSALYFCASRVSGGNTIYFGEGSWLTVV.

This clone was found once. The chain carries TRBV29-1 and TRBJ2-5; TRBD1 aligns across 11 bases. Germline V lookup: CDR1 SQVTM, CDR2 ANQGSEA. The CDR3 has 16 residues. J gave up 3 bases and V 6 bases, and 12 bases lay outside the gene matches. CDR3 DNA: TGCAGCGTCCAGACCGGGACAGGGGGTCGGAAAGAGACCCAGTACTTC. Its translation: CSVQTGTGGRKETQYF.

Notes on this clone: Relative to the germline gene, one junction end is altered; a read error may explain this. The chain employs TRBV14 and TRBJ2-2; D is perhaps TRBD2 (6 bases). Germline CDR1 is SGHDN and CDR2 is FVKESK. This CDR3 spans 14 amino acids. CDR3 amino acids: CASSKEGGAGELFF. The DNA of the CDR3 is TGTGCCAGCAGCAAAGAGGGAGGCGCCGGGGAGCTGTTTTTT.

The chain carries TRBV18 and TRBJ1-2, with D perhaps matching TRBD1 (6 bases). The CDR3 is made up of 13 amino acids. Germline V lookup: CDR1 KGHSH, CDR2 LQKENI. The V end lost 3 bases, the J end lost 3 bases, and 8 bases lay between the germline ends. The CDR3 reads CASSPSGDYGYTF. In DNA form, the CDR3 reads TGTGCCAGCTCACCTTCAGGGGACTATGGCTACACCTTC.

This chain links TRBV5-1 with TRBJ2-3; 10 bases agree with TRBD2. Trimming removed 4 bases from V and 3 bases from J; junction bases left unmatched: 8. This CDR3 contains 16 residues. Per germline, CDR1 SGHRS and CDR2 YFSETQ. The CDR3 region has the DNA TGCGCCAGCAGCACAATAGCGGGGGGTTTAACAGATACGCAGTATTTT. As protein: CASSTIAGGLTDTQYF.

The V gene is TRBV15, the J gene TRBJ1-6; D is unclear. V lost 5 bases to trimming and J lost 9 bases, with 17 bases between them. CDR3 length: 15 amino acids. The germline CDR1 and CDR2 sequences are LNHNV and YYDKDF (reference sequence). The CDR3 sequence is CATSSRAGEGSPLHF. CDR3 sequence (DNA): TGTGCCACCAGCTCCCGGGCCGGGGAAGGTTCACCCCTCCACTTT. The full variable domain, rest sourced from reference TRBV15 and TRBJ1-6, is DAMVIQNPRYQVTQFGKPVTLSCSQTLNHNVMYWYQQKSSQAPKLLFHYYDKDFNNEADTPDNFQSRRPNTSFCFLDIRSPGLGDTAMYLCATSSRAGEGSPLHFGNGTRLTVT.

CDR3 DNA: TGCGCCAGCAGTGCGGCAGGGTCGAACACCGGGGAGCTGTTTTTT. It translates to CASSAAGSNTGELFF. The gene calls are TRBV10-1 and TRBJ2-2; weak D call: TRBD1 (5 bases). Trimming left V 4 bases short and J 0 bases short, with 9 bases between. Germline V lookup: CDR1 WNHNN, CDR2 SYGVQD (reference sequence). The CDR3 loop spans 15 amino acids.